The 24 T cell receptor beta chains given below trace back to one sample, sequenced in a study of cytomegalovirus exposure and HLA in healthy donors. 13 Jbeta primers and 60 Vbeta primers were used for the PCR. TCRdb's copy holds only in-frame clones and misses some; the assay was immunoSEQ multiplex PCR. Of some 85,000 clones in the sample, 76% were seen once. Sequenced sample: PBMCs. The source of these receptors is a man in his forties in good health and CMV-seronegative.

The chain recombines TRBV7-6 with TRBJ1-2; 7 bases fit TRBD1. This CDR3 is 15 amino acids long. V shed 5 bases, J shed 3 bases, and the junction held 9 bases outside the gene matches. From germline, CDR1 is SGHVS and CDR2 FNYEAQ. CDR3 coding DNA: TGTGCCAGCAGCAGCCCTTCGACAGGGTACTATGGCTACACCTTC. It translates to CASSSPSTGYYGYTF.

In this sample, this clone turned up a few times. The chain uses TRBV2 and TRBJ2-7; 8 bases line up with TRBD1. Germline trimming cut 4 bases from V and 9 bases from J; bases unmatched to any gene: 11. The CDR3 consists of 14 residues. Looked up from germline, CDR1 is SNHLY and CDR2 is FYNNEI. DNA for the CDR3: TGTGCCAGCAGTGCGAGGACAGGGACGGGAGCGCAGTACTTC. Amino acid sequence: CASSARTGTGAQYF.

The chain combines TRBV7-7 with TRBJ2-1, with D possibly TRBD1 on 6 matching bases. Germline loops: CDR1 SSHAT, CDR2 FNYEAQ (reference sequence). This CDR3 has 15 amino acids. Trimming removed 5 bases from V and 5 bases from J, with 16 bases in between. Here the CDR3 reads CASSPTLGGDNEQFF. DNA for the CDR3: TGTGCCAGCAGCCCCACGTTAGGGGGTGACAATGAGCAGTTCTTC.

The V call is TRBV5-1, the J call TRBJ1-5, with 7 bases that match TRBD1. Germline V gene sequence: CDR1 SGHRS, CDR2 YFSETQ. The CDR3 covers 15 residues. Germline trimming cut 3 bases from V and 6 bases from J; bases unmatched to any gene: 9. CDR3 coding DNA: TGCGCCAGCAGCTCACAAGGGGGCGCGGGTCAGCCCCAGCATTTT. Protein sequence: CASSSQGGAGQPQHF.

The chain recombines TRBV4-2 with TRBJ2-7; TRBD2 might be the D (5 bases). Germline V gene data show CDR1 as LGHNA and CDR2 as YNFKEQ. Trimming took 0 bases from V and 2 from J, leaving 8 bases between them. The CDR3 sequence is 14 residues long. The CDR3 DNA is TGTGCCAGCAGCCAAGAGCCGGGGACCTACGAGCAGTACTTC. This encodes CASSQEPGTYEQYF.

This clone came up once. The genes are TRBV5-1 and TRBJ2-5; TRBD2 is a possible D gene (5 bases). This CDR3 contains 13 residues. V was clipped by 4 bases and J by 5 bases, with 12 bases between them. CDR1 and CDR2 from the germline V gene are SGHRS and YFSETQ. The CDR3 is CASSNSSPETQYF. CDR3 DNA sequence: TGCGCCAGCAGCAACTCTAGCCCGGAGACCCAGTACTTC.

A few counts support this clone. The chain links TRBV4-1 to TRBJ1-2; 8 bases align to TRBD1. The length of the CDR3 is 14 residues. The V and J ends lost 4 bases and 3 bases, in that order; junction bases with no gene match: 4. The V gene's germline CDR1 is MGHRA and CDR2 YSYEKL. CDR3 nucleotide sequence: TGCGCCAGCAGCCGACAGGGGTTCGACTATGGCTACACCTTC. The encoded protein is CASSRQGFDYGYTF.

J is TRBJ2-5 and V is TRBV5-4; D uncertain. The closer fit of TRBJ2-7 to the DNA end suggests the J call may be wrong. The CDR3 contains 18 residues. Germline assignment: CDR1 SGHNT and CDR2 YYREEE (reference sequence). CDR3 bases: TGTGCCAGCAGCTTATTTGGTTCTGGCGGTAAGAGCTCCTACGAGCAGTACTTC. Its translation is CASSLFGSGGKSSYEQYF.

This chain joins TRBV7-9 and TRBJ1-1; D not certain. The CDR3 is 13 amino acids. The germline gives CDR1 SEHNR, CDR2 FQNEAQ (reference sequence). Trimming pared 7 bases from V and 8 bases from J, leaving 17 bases between. The DNA of the CDR3 is TGTGCCAGCAACCCCCTTCGGTTGCCGGAAGCTTTCTTT. It translates to CASNPLRLPEAFF.

The genes are TRBV28 and TRBJ2-5, with a weak D call TRBD2 (5 bases). The V end lost 7 bases, the J end lost 5 bases, and 14 bases lay between the germline ends. The CDR3 extends over 13 amino acids. Per the germline V gene, CDR1 is MDHEN and CDR2 is SYDVKM. This CDR3 is CASIPGSRETQYF. The CDR3 region has the DNA TGTGCCAGCATCCCGGGAAGTCGGGAGACCCAGTACTTC. Filled out from reference TRBV28 and TRBJ2-5, the complete variable domain reads DVKVTQSSRYLVKRTGEKVFLECVQDMDHENMFWYRQDPGLGLRLIYFSYDVKMKEKGDIPEGYSVSREKKERFSLILESASTNQTSMYLCASIPGSRETQYFGPGTRLLVL.

The rearrangement joins TRBV19 to TRBJ2-2; D may be TRBD1 (6 bases). Trimming stripped 2 bases from V and 5 bases from J, with 9 bases between. CDR3 length equals 14 residues. Germline V gene data show CDR1 as LNHDA and CDR2 as SQIVND (reference sequence). In DNA form, the CDR3 reads TGTGCCAGTAGTATACGACAGGCGACCGGGGAGCTGTTTTTT. Amino acid sequence: CASSIRQATGELFF.

The gene calls are TRBV5-5 and TRBJ2-1; D might be TRBD2 (5 bases). V was cut by 7 bases and J by 8 bases, with 10 bases left in between. The CDR3 consists of 11 residues. From germline, CDR1 is SGHKS and CDR2 YYEKEE (reference sequence). The CDR3 DNA sequence: TGTGCCAGCGGACGGACTGATGAGCAGTTCTTC. Its translation is CASGRTDEQFF.

V and J are TRBV18 and TRBJ2-1; 7 nucleotides match TRBD1. This CDR3 has 15 amino acids. The J segment lost 1 base and the V segment lost 6 bases, leaving 6 bases of the junction unmatched. Germline V gives CDR1 KGHSH, CDR2 LQKENI. This CDR3 is CASSRQGVSYNEQFF. The CDR3, as DNA: TGTGCCAGCTCCCGGCAGGGGGTTTCCTACAATGAGCAGTTCTTC.

Concerning this clone: The conserved phenylalanine or tryptophan is not found at the CDR3 terminus, so this likely reflects a read error. The CDR3 sequence is CASSQEGAGSQYEQYL. In DNA, the CDR3 is TGCGCCAGCAGCCAAGAGGGGGCAGGGTCGCAGTACGAGCAGTACCTC. The chain combines TRBV4-1 with TRBJ2-7, with D perhaps matching TRBD1 (6 bases). V lost 0 bases to trimming and J lost 4 bases, with 16 bases between them. This CDR3 spans 16 amino acids. Germline values: CDR1 MGHRA, CDR2 YSYEKL.

The chain recombines TRBV7-9 with TRBJ1-1, with TRBD1 matching over 7 bases. Germline V CDR1 and CDR2: SEHNR, FQNEAQ (reference sequence). V lost 5 bases to trimming and J lost 0 bases; unmatched junction nucleotides: 9. The CDR3 length is 16 residues. The CDR3 DNA sequence: TGTGCCAGCAGCCGCAGGGTGACAGGGTTGAACACTGAAGCTTTCTTT. Protein product: CASSRRVTGLNTEAFF.

The V and J genes are TRBV5-1 and TRBJ2-5; 15 bases match TRBD2. The germline V gene has CDR1 SGHRS and CDR2 YFSETQ. Trimming cost V 4 bases and J 10 bases; bases outside gene matches: 8. The CDR3 is made up of 15 amino acids. The CDR3 loop reads CASSGTSGGPGDQYF. CDR3 bases: TGCGCCAGCAGCGGGACTAGCGGGGGGCCGGGCGACCAGTACTTC.

The chain couples TRBV14 to TRBJ1-2; D is unresolved. The CDR3 consists of 13 residues. The ends were cut back, 1 base at V and 9 bases at J, with 12 bases in the middle. Per the germline V gene, CDR1 is SGHDN and CDR2 is FVKESK. The CDR3 reads CASSQVSPRSYTF. In DNA, the CDR3 is TGTGCCAGCAGCCAAGTTAGTCCGAGGAGCTACACCTTC.

This clone was detected once. The junction differs from germline at one of its ends, possibly a read error. The V gene is TRBV7-9, the J gene TRBJ2-1; TRBD2 aligns across 8 bases. CDR1 SEHNR and CDR2 FQNEAQ come from the germline V gene (reference sequence). The CDR3 has 16 amino acids. The CDR3 reads CSSRSGAGGRYNEQFF. The CDR3 DNA follows: TGTTCCAGCAGATCCGGGGCGGGGGGCCGCTACAATGAGCAGTTCTTC.

This clone came up once. This chain connects TRBV7-2 to TRBJ2-1, with TRBD2 matching 9 bases. The CDR3 length is 15 residues. CDR1 SGHTA and CDR2 FQGNSA come from the germline V gene. The J segment lost 6 bases and the V segment lost 3 bases, leaving 6 bases of the junction unmatched. The CDR3 DNA follows: TGTGCCAGCAGCTTTTGGACTAGCGCCAGCAATGAGCAGTTCTTC. Amino acids: CASSFWTSASNEQFF.

The chain links TRBV4-2 to TRBJ1-5, with D hard to call. Germline V gives CDR1 LGHNA, CDR2 YNFKEQ. The length of the CDR3 is 14 residues. V was clipped by 7 bases and J by 2 bases, with 12 bases between them. The CDR3 nucleotides read TGTGCCAGCACCCATGAGGTGGGCAATCAGCCCCAGCATTTT. Its protein is CASTHEVGNQPQHF.

This chain links TRBV30 with TRBJ1-6; D possibly corresponds to TRBD1 (5 bases). Germline V gene lookup returns CDR1 GTSNPN and CDR2 SVGIG (reference sequence). The CDR3 length is 13 residues. Trimming took 1 base from V and 7 from J, leaving 8 bases between them. CDR3 sequence reads: CAWSETDNSPLHF. CDR3 DNA: TGTGCCTGGAGTGAGACAGACAATTCACCCCTCCACTTT.

In its sample, this clone was seen once. The chain couples TRBV13 to TRBJ2-7, with 10 bases that match TRBD1. Germline CDR1 PRHDT, CDR2 FYEKMQ (reference sequence). V lost 4 bases to trimming and J lost 4 bases; unmatched junction nucleotides: 7. The CDR3 loop spans 15 amino acids. The CDR3 sequence is CASSSGTGDFYEQYF. As DNA, the CDR3 is TGTGCCAGCAGCTCTGGGACAGGGGATTTTTACGAGCAGTACTTC.

This chain joins TRBV6-5 and TRBJ2-5, with 11 nucleotides matching TRBD2. CDR1 and CDR2 (germline): MNHEY, SVGAGI. There are 15 residues in the CDR3. V gave up 8 bases and J gave up 1 base; unmatched junction bases: 6. The CDR3 region has the DNA TGTGCCAGCCAACGACTAGCGGGGCCCCAAGAGACCCAGTACTTC. Its translation is CASQRLAGPQETQYF.

This rearrangement joins TRBV4-3 to TRBJ1-4; 8 positions match TRBD1. V lost 0 bases to trimming and J lost 6 bases; unmatched junction nucleotides: 9. From germline, CDR1 is LGHNA and CDR2 YSLEER. This CDR3 spans 17 amino acids. The CDR3 nucleotides are TGCGCCAGCAGCCAAGATGTGGGGGTGACAGGGGATGAAAAACTGTTTTTT. This sequence encodes CASSQDVGVTGDEKLFF.